This T cell receptor (beta chain) was identified in a study of blood T cell repertoires in COVID-19. About the study: PBMCs, B-cell-depleted T cells, or T cells were the source of the cDNA or gDNA that made up the material.

V was pared by 2 bases and J by 6 bases, with 11 bases of the junction left unmatched. This CDR3 contains 17 residues. In germline, CDR1 is LNHNV, CDR2 YYDKDF (reference sequence). Original analysis: It was from reference gene primer amplification that nucleated cell counts were estimated. TCRdb's copy holds only in-frame clones and misses some; the assay was immunoSEQ multiplex PCR. That table furnishes V, J and clone size, whereas the DNA furnished D and trimming. The sample lists 250,000 to 300,000 clones, more than 75% occurring once. The chain has TRBV15 and TRBJ2-1, with TRBD1 identical over 9 bases. The sample comprised PBMCs or T cells enriched from blood (not recorded which). This clonotype was sampled from a woman aged 55-70 years in a cohort exposed to, infected with or recovered from COVID-19 (not recorded which). CDR3: CATSRLTWDRATNEQFF. CDR3 bases: TGTGCCACCAGCAGACTAACCTGGGACAGGGCCACCAATGAGCAGTTCTTC.